This entry lists 2 T cell receptor beta chains sequenced from one sample in a study of T cell responses to AZD1222 COVID-19 vaccine. Sequenced by immunoSEQ multiplex PCR; TCRdb stores in-frame clones only, minus some. The table shows around 160,000 clones, with under 95% occurring only once. The sample consisted of peripheral blood, taken on day 0 of AZD1222 vaccination. The source is an adult in good health.

The chain combines TRBV10-1 with TRBJ1-6; a possible D gene is TRBD1 (6 bases). The CDR3 length is 16 residues. V lost 6 bases and J lost 0, with 12 bases in between. Germline V gene lookup returns CDR1 WNHNN and CDR2 SYGVQD (reference sequence). This chain's CDR3 is CASRAGASSYNSPLHF. CDR3 in DNA: TGCGCCAGCAGAGCAGGGGCCAGCTCCTATAATTCACCCCTCCACTTT.

This sequence joins TRBV13 and TRBJ1-5; D remains unclear. Per the germline V gene, CDR1 is PRHDT and CDR2 is FYEKMQ (reference sequence). The CDR3 length is 13 residues. V gave up 0 bases and J gave up 3 bases, with 3 bases separating them. The CDR3 DNA reads as TGTGCCAGCAGCTTAGGAACCAATCAGCCCCAGCATTTT. It specifies CASSLGTNQPQHF.